The 6 T cell receptor beta chains below come from one sample, sequenced in a study of CD8+ T cells in alopecia areata. cDNA prepared by RNA extraction and subsequent reverse transcription served as the template for sequencing. Produced via immunoSEQ multiplex PCR; TCRdb's table is partial and in-frame only. The sample lists around 100,000 clones, about nine tenths seen once, with 11% in the top ten. This sample's treatment: oral pan-JAK inhibitor, 5-10 mg twice daily. Sequenced material: CD8+ T cells sorted from blood, taken at approximately week 31, from a patient treated with tofacitinib. The receptors here all came from a human donor with alopecia areata.

The sample holds one count of this clone. This chain links TRBV2 with TRBJ2-7, with 10 bases matching TRBD2. V shed 3 bases and J 4 bases; nucleotides not matched to a gene: 15. Germline V gene lookup returns CDR1 SNHLY and CDR2 FYNNEI. This CDR3 region has 18 residues. DNA of the CDR3: TGTGCCAGCAGTGACCCATCGGGGGTAGCGGGGGGCCGGTACGAGCAGTACTTC. Its translation is CASSDPSGVAGGRYEQYF.

CDR3 in amino acids: CASSSQGGWNTEAFF. For the CDR3, the DNA is TGTGCCAGCAGTTCCCAGGGAGGGTGGAACACTGAAGCTTTCTTT. The genes are TRBV6-5 and TRBJ1-1, with D perhaps TRBD1 (5 bases). The CDR3 contains 15 residues. V was cut by 4 bases and J by 1 base, with 13 bases left in between. Germline V CDR1 and CDR2: MNHEY, SVGAGI.

In this sample, this clone turned up a few times. The DNA for the CDR3 is TGCGCCAGCAGCCCGCGCCGGGAGATGATAATGAACACTGAAGCTTTCTTT. It translates to CASSPRREMIMNTEAFF. The chain is built from TRBV5-1 and TRBJ1-1; D remains unclear. Germline V gene data show CDR1 as SGHRS and CDR2 as YFSETQ. The CDR3 is 17 residues long. V dropped 4 bases and J dropped 0 bases, with 19 bases sitting between them.

V usage is TRBV5-6 and J usage is TRBJ2-7, with 7 bases fitting TRBD1. The CDR3 totals 13 residues. The germline V gene has CDR1 SGHDT and CDR2 YYEEEE. Trimming at V came to 1 base and at J to 13 bases, leaving 11 bases not matched to a gene. The CDR3 region has the DNA TGTGCCAGCAGCTTGTGCAAGTCCGGGACAGTTTACTTC. This gives the protein CASSLCKSGTVYF.

V usage is TRBV13 and J usage is TRBJ2-1; tentatively, D is TRBD2 (6 bases). There are 19 residues in the CDR3. V lost 3 bases and J lost 0, with 21 bases in between. The germline V gene has CDR1 PRHDT and CDR2 FYEKMQ (reference sequence). The CDR3 DNA sequence: TGTGCCAGCAGCTTTACACGAGAGTTGCGGGGTCGCTCCTACAATGAGCAGTTCTTC. Amino acids: CASSFTRELRGRSYNEQFF. Drawing the rest from reference TRBV13 and TRBJ2-1, the complete variable domain is AAGVIQSPRHLIKEKRETATLKCYPIPRHDTVYWYQQGPGQDPQFLISFYEKMQSDKGSIPDRFSAQQFSDYHSELNMSSLELGDSALYFCASSFTRELRGRSYNEQFFGPGTRLTVL.

This chain joins TRBV7-9 and TRBJ2-1; D may be TRBD1 (5 bases). The length of the CDR3 is 14 residues. Germline assignment: CDR1 SEHNR and CDR2 FQNEAQ (reference sequence). The V and J ends lost 2 bases and 5 bases respectively, with 10 bases between them. In DNA, the CDR3 is TGTGCCAGCAGCTTATCAACAGGAGACAATGAGCAGTTCTTC. This codes for CASSLSTGDNEQFF.